What follows are 17 T cell receptor beta chains derived from one specimen sequenced in a study of blood T cell repertoires in COVID-19. Clones were read by immunoSEQ multiplex PCR, and TCRdb kept only the in-frame ones, dropping some. The sample shows about 220,000 clones, around 80% of them seen only once. Sequenced material: peripheral blood. The receptors come from a woman aged 70-85 years with acute or convalescent COVID-19.

V gene TRBV5-1 combines with J gene TRBJ1-1, with 9 nucleotides matching TRBD1. Trimming removed 5 bases from V and 0 bases from J; junction bases left unmatched: 5. In germline, CDR1 is SGHRS, CDR2 YFSETQ. The CDR3 is 15 residues long. The CDR3 region has the DNA TGCGCCAGCAGACAGGGGGCTGTAATGAACACTGAAGCTTTCTTT. This codes for CASRQGAVMNTEAFF.

The genes are TRBV5-8 and TRBJ2-2; 8 positions match TRBD2. Germline V gives CDR1 SGHTS, CDR2 YDEGEE. J lost 0 bases, V lost 0 bases, and 1 base had no gene match. There are 16 residues in the CDR3. CDR3 nucleotides: TGTGCCAGCAGCTTGGTACTAGCGGCGAACACCGGGGAGCTGTTTTTT. Protein sequence: CASSLVLAANTGELFF.

CDR3 nucleotide sequence: TGTGCCAGCAGCTTAGATAACTCTGGGGCCAACGTCCTGACTTTC. This encodes CASSLDNSGANVLTF. This chain uses TRBV11-3 with TRBJ2-6; unclear D gene. The germline V and J ends were trimmed by 0 bases and 0 bases, with 3 bases remaining between them. The CDR3 has 15 amino acids. CDR1 is SGHNT, CDR2 YENEEA, per germline.

This chain links TRBV7-2 with TRBJ2-2, with 9 bases matching TRBD1. The CDR3 length is 14 residues. The V and J ends lost 5 bases and 9 bases, in that order; junction bases with no gene match: 7. Germline assignment: CDR1 SGHTA and CDR2 FQGNSA. The CDR3 nucleotides are TGTGCCAGCAGCATCGACAGGGGGGGAAGGGAGCTGTTTTTT. Its translation is CASSIDRGGRELFF.

This chain uses TRBV14 with TRBJ1-4; 10 nucleotides agree with TRBD1. Per germline, CDR1 SGHDN and CDR2 FVKESK. V shed 4 bases, J shed 5 bases, and the junction held 7 bases outside the gene matches. This CDR3 region has 16 residues. CDR3 residues: CASSRGQGGKNEKLFF. The CDR3 bases are TGTGCCAGCAGCCGCGGACAGGGGGGAAAAAATGAAAAACTGTTTTTT.

This clone was seen a single time. Other DNA sequences within the sample encode an identical CDR3. The rearrangement links TRBV7-2 to TRBJ2-3, with D possibly matching TRBD2 (5 bases). Germline values: CDR1 SGHTA, CDR2 FQGNSA. V dropped 1 base and J dropped 4 bases, with 9 bases sitting between them. CDR3 length: 14 residues. The CDR3 DNA sequence: TGTGCCAGCAGCTTAGGTCCGGAGGCAGATACGCAGTATTTT. Translation gives CASSLGPEADTQYF.

The V gene is TRBV28, the J gene TRBJ1-2, with 7 bases lining up with TRBD1. Trimming at V came to 4 bases and at J to 7 bases, leaving 15 bases not matched to a gene. Per germline, CDR1 MDHEN and CDR2 SYDVKM. There are 16 residues in the CDR3. CDR3 coding DNA: TGTGCCAGCAGTTCGTTTCCCGCGACAGGGCGAGGTGGCTACACCTTC. Translation gives CASSSFPATGRGGYTF.

The V and J genes are TRBV6-1 and TRBJ2-1; D is perhaps TRBD2 (7 bases). The CDR3 contains 16 residues. The germline CDR1 and CDR2 sequences are MNHNS and SASEGT. V dropped 0 bases and J dropped 4 bases, with 13 bases sitting between them. The CDR3 DNA sequence: TGTGCCAGCAGTGAAGCGTCCCGGGGGGCATACAATGAGCAGTTCTTC. It translates to CASSEASRGAYNEQFF.

The chain links TRBV28 to TRBJ2-1; 13 nucleotides match TRBD2. Germline loops: CDR1 MDHEN, CDR2 SYDVKM. V trimming: 8 bases; J trimming: 6 bases; junction bases outside the gene matches: 4. The CDR3 sequence is 14 residues long. DNA of the CDR3: TGTGCCAGCCTGACTAGCGGGGGGACCAATGAGCAGTTCTTC. Its translation is CASLTSGGTNEQFF.

J is TRBJ2-1 and V is TRBV5-1, with 7 bases matching TRBD1. The CDR3 contains 16 residues. Trimming removed 1 base from V and 0 bases from J; junction bases left unmatched: 4. The germline V gene encodes CDR1 SGHRS and CDR2 YFSETQ. The CDR3 sequence: CASSLLAGGSYNEQFF. For the CDR3, the DNA is TGCGCCAGCAGCTTGCTGGCAGGGGGCTCCTACAATGAGCAGTTCTTC.

This clone has just a few counts. V is TRBV6-5 and J is TRBJ2-2; tentatively, D is TRBD1 (7 bases). Trimming cost V 2 bases and J 3 bases, with 10 bases left between them. Germline V gene data show CDR1 as MNHEY and CDR2 as SVGAGI. CDR3 length equals 15 residues. CDR3 nucleotide sequence: TGTGCCAGCAGTTACGGCGGGACAGACACCGGGGAGCTGTTTTTT. Encoded protein: CASSYGGTDTGELFF.

The V and J genes are TRBV21-1 and TRBJ1-1; the D call TRBD1 from the table was never checked on the DNA. TRBV21-1 has pseudogene status. The CDR3 length is 14 residues. The CDR3 sequence: CAGDRPYMNTEAFF. CDR3 in DNA: TGTGCCGGCGACAGACCGTACATGAACACTGAAGCTTTCTTT.

This clone was seen just once. The chain combines TRBV4-1 with TRBJ2-3; 7 bases line up with TRBD2. Germline V gene lookup returns CDR1 MGHRA and CDR2 YSYEKL. The CDR3 contains 14 residues. Germline trimming cut 4 bases from V and 4 bases from J; bases unmatched to any gene: 5. The CDR3 coding sequence is TGCGCCAGCAGCCGGCTAGCGGCATCAGATACGCAGTATTTT. Residues: CASSRLAASDTQYF.

This chain connects TRBV5-8 to TRBJ1-2, with D uncertain. Trimming removed 0 bases from V and 1 base from J, with 7 bases in between. CDR3 size: 14 residues. CDR1 is SGHTS, CDR2 YDEGEE, per germline. The CDR3 sequence is CASSLAGNNYGYTF. The CDR3 coding sequence is TGTGCCAGCAGCTTGGCCGGGAATAACTATGGCTACACCTTC.

The chain couples TRBV6-6 to TRBJ2-3; 7 nucleotides agree with TRBD2. V was pared by 5 bases and J by 4 bases, with 0 bases of the junction left unmatched. This CDR3 spans 12 amino acids. Germline V lookup: CDR1 MNHNY, CDR2 SVGAGI (reference sequence). This CDR3 reads CASSLAADTQYF. The CDR3 bases are TGTGCCAGCAGTCTAGCGGCAGATACGCAGTATTTT.

The chain has TRBV19 and TRBJ1-2; D might be TRBD1 (6 bases). CDR1 is LNHDA and CDR2 is SQIVND in the germline V gene (reference sequence). The germline V and J ends were trimmed by 0 bases and 0 bases, with 8 bases remaining between them. CDR3 length: 15 residues. The CDR3 here is CASSIEQGSNYGYTF. Written as DNA, the CDR3 is TGTGCCAGTAGTATAGAACAGGGATCTAACTATGGCTACACCTTC.

V and J are TRBV2 and TRBJ1-1; a possible D gene is TRBD1 (6 bases). Germline V gene sequence: CDR1 SNHLY, CDR2 FYNNEI. Between the trimmed V and J ends, which lost 4 bases and 7 bases, there was a span of 10 bases. The CDR3 sequence is 12 residues long. In nucleotides, the CDR3 is TGTGCCAGCAGTGGATCAGGGGTTGAAGCTTTCTTT. Its protein product is CASSGSGVEAFF.